A selection of T cell receptor beta chains follows, all from one sample in a study of regulatory T cells. TCRdb keeps only in-frame clones here, not all; method: immunoSEQ multiplex PCR. The table lists some 20,000 clones, 80% to 95% of them singletons. The sequenced sample was CD8+ T cells sorted from blood. Every receptor here comes from a child aged 2 to 15 with CD3G deficiency. The CDR3 runs from the conserved cysteine through the conserved F or W. Each record gives: clone size, J gene, V gene, CDR3 protein. Expanded clones are given a class, and other clones once, few, many or no size at all.

size: -; J: TRBJ1-2; V: TRBV5-1; CDR3: CASSFDLLHREGYTF
size: -; J: TRBJ2-7; V: TRBV6-1; CDR3: CASSVSGSSEQYF
size: -; J: TRBJ2-1; V: TRBV5-6; CDR3: CASSLTGTPYNEQFF
size: -; J: TRBJ2-1; V: TRBV28; CDR3: CASSEGGMTPNEQFF
size: once; J: TRBJ2-1; V: TRBV19; CDR3: CASSIGTGVNEQFF
size: -; J: TRBJ1-1; V: TRBV27; CDR3: CASSQGGEAFF
size: -; J: TRBJ2-7; V: TRBV6-1; CDR3: CASSAQGIETYEQYF
size: -; J: TRBJ2-2; V: TRBV5-1; CDR3: CASSLDVTLNTGELFF
size: -; J: TRBJ2-1; V: TRBV7-9; CDR3: CASSPNYNEQFF
size: -; J: TRBJ1-1; V: TRBV11-2; CDR3: CASSPWSGENTEAFF
size: -; J: TRBJ2-7; V: TRBV28; CDR3: CASRGSPGGRYEQYF
size: -; J: TRBJ2-7; V: TRBV28; CDR3: CASSLWGYEQYF
size: once; J: TRBJ2-7; V: TRBV19; CDR3: CASSIAGGYEQYF
size: -; J: TRBJ2-5; V: TRBV19; CDR3: CASSITAAQETQYF
size: -; J: TRBJ2-3; V: TRBV28; CDR3: CASSFPTSGKTDTQYF
size: once; J: TRBJ1-5; V: TRBV19; CDR3: CASSIGAVNQPQHF
size: -; J: TRBJ1-5; V: TRBV6-1; CDR3: CASSEMPGSNQPQHF
size: -; J: TRBJ2-1; V: TRBV5-1; CDR3: CASSLSPSGRTWSSYNEQFF
size: -; J: TRBJ2-7; V: TRBV28; CDR3: CASSRPRAGGALEQYF
size: -; J: TRBJ2-1; V: TRBV4-1; CDR3: CASSQEPGNEQFF
size: -; J: TRBJ2-6; V: TRBV19; CDR3: CASATTGTGDTSGANVLTF
size: -; J: TRBJ2-7; V: TRBV28; CDR3: CASSLLAGPYEQYF
size: -; J: TRBJ2-7; V: TRBV6-1; CDR3: CASSELDSFYEQYF
size: -; J: TRBJ2-1; V: TRBV19; CDR3: CASTQGGAGDEQFF
size: -; J: TRBJ2-3; V: TRBV11-3; CDR3: CASSLVGREPDTQYF
size: -; J: TRBJ2-7; V: TRBV7-9; CDR3: CASSLESPREQYF
size: -; J: TRBJ2-1; V: TRBV6-1; CDR3: CASSEEGQGSYNEQFF
size: -; J: TRBJ2-1; V: TRBV10-3; CDR3: CAISAGSSSYNEQFF
size: -; J: TRBJ2-1; V: TRBV11-3; CDR3: CASSLVWSNEQFF
size: -; J: TRBJ2-6; V: TRBV9; CDR3: CASSVGDSGANVLTF
size: -; J: TRBJ2-5; V: TRBV28; CDR3: CASSSYNFRRVVQETQYF
size: -; J: TRBJ2-5; V: TRBV7-9; CDR3: CASSLSNRVETQYF
size: -; J: TRBJ2-2; V: TRBV27; CDR3: CASKRGSGTGELFF
size: -; J: TRBJ2-1; V: TRBV28; CDR3: CASSRTVDNEQFF
size: once; J: TRBJ1-1; V: TRBV19; CDR3: CASSFEGSGTEAFF
size: -; J: -; V: TRBV28; CDR3: CASSSLLTHDYEQYF